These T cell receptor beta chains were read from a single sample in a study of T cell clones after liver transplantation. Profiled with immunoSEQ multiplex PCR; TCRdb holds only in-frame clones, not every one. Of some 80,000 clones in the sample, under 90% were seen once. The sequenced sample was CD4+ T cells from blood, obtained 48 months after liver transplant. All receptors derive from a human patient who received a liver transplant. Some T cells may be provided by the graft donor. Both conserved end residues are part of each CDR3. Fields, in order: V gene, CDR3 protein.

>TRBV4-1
CASSQVGLAGGTGELFF
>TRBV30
CAWSVSGANVLTF
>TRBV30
CALEAGHSFYEQYF
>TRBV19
CASTVSGANVLTF
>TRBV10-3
CAISPTGYSNYGYTF
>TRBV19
CASSIDSNYGYTF
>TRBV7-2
CASSYGTGPYEQYF
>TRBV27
CASSFGATYNSPLHF
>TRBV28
CASRTPEAGTMNTEAFF
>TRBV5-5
CASTPGQGFYGYTF
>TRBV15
CATSREYHGQTSGANVLTF
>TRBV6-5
CASSYSKSLGEQYF
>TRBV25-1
CASSGRVSYNEQFF
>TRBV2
CASTRQGANTGELFF
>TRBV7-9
CASSLGWHSSYNEQFF
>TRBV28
CASSFLETAYNEQFF
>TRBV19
CASSIVEGYNYGYTF
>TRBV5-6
CASSLRVETQYF
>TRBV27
CASRARAFSGNTIYF
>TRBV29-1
CSVELRGQPQHF
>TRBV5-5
CASSREAGGNEKLFF
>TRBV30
CAWSNQGQTQYF
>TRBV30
CAWSVPKAQETQYF
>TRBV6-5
CASSRTFELPPLHF
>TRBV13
CASSLRSSYEQYF
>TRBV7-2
CASSSGTRGVYEQYF
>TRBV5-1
CASSPDGLATAYEQYF
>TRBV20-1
CSASRDREAFF
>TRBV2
CASSEVAGEYF
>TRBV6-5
CARLPQGGLNTEAFF
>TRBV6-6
CASSPTGRTYNSPLHF
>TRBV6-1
CASSDIGTGLYNEQFF
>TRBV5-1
CASSLAGSNTGELFF
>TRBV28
CASSFLSEGAVGQPQHF
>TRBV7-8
CASRSDRGFTDTQYF
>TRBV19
CASRSTGRSGVNYEQYF
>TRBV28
CASSFPHYEQYF
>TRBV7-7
CASSLSGTYEQYF
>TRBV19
CASTTNPLSQPQHF
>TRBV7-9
CASSLVATKNIQYF
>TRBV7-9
CASSPHYNEQFF
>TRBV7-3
CASSALPDGELFF
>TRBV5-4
CASSSQTYEQYF
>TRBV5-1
CASSTKRDLFNEQFF
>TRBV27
CASSPGGASPNSPLHF
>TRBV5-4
CASQGLAGGPASTDTQYF
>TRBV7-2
CASSLPGGEGNTIYF
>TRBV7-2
CASSGDSETQYF
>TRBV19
CASRLGQDNTGELFF
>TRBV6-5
CASSSGGLGTDTQYF
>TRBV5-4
CASSLTSFPQETQYF
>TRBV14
CASSQERDQPQHF
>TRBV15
CATRTGQGGTQYF
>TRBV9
CASSVVGARGGGYTF
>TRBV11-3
CASSPSDGTSYEQYF
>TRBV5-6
CASSSSSGTDTQYF
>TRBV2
CASSRQETTEAFF
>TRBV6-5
CASSATQPQHF
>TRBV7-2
CASTFYNSPLHF
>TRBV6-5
CASSYREFQPQHF